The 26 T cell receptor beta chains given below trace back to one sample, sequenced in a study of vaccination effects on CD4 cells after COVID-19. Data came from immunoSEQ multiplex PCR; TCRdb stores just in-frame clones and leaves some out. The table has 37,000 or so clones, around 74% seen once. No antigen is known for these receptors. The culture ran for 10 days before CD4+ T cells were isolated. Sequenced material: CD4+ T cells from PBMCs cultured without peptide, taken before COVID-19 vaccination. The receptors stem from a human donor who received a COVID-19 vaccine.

DNA of the CDR3: TGTGCCAGCAGTTTAACGTCAGCGATCAATCAGCCCCAGCATTTT. Residues: CASSLTSAINQPQHF. V and J are TRBV27 and TRBJ1-5, with no clear D. The CDR3 spans 15 residues. The germline V gene encodes CDR1 MNHEY and CDR2 SMNVEV (reference sequence). V lost 2 bases and J lost 3, with 11 bases in between.

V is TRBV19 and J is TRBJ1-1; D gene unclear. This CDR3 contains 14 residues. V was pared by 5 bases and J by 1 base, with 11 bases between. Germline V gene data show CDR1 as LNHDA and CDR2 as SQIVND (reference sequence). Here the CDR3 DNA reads TGTGCCAGTAGTCTGATGGGTGCGAACACTGAAGCTTTCTTT. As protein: CASSLMGANTEAFF.

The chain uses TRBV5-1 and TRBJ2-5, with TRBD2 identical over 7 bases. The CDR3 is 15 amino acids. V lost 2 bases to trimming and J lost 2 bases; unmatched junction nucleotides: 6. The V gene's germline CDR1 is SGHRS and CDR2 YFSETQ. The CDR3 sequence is CASSFGGGAQETQYF. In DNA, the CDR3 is TGCGCCAGCAGCTTTGGCGGGGGTGCACAAGAGACCCAGTACTTC.

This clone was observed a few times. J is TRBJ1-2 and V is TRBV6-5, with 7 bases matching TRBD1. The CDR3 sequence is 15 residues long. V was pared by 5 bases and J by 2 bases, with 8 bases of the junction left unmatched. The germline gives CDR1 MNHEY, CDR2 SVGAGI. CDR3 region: CASSRLDRANYGYTF. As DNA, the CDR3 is TGTGCCAGCAGTCGCCTTGACAGGGCAAACTATGGCTACACCTTC.

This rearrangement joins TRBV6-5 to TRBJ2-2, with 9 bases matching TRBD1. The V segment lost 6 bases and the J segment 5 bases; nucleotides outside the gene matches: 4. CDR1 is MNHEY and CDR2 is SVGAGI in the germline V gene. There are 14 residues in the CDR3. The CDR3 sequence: CASRPQGATGELFF. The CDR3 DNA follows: TGTGCCAGCAGACCACAGGGGGCGACCGGGGAGCTGTTTTTT.

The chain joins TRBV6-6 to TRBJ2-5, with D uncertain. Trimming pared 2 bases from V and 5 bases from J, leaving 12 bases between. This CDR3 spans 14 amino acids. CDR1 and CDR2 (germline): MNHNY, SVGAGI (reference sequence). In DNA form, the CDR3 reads TGTGCCAGCAGTTACGGCGGAGTGAGGGAGACCCAGTACTTC. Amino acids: CASSYGGVRETQYF.

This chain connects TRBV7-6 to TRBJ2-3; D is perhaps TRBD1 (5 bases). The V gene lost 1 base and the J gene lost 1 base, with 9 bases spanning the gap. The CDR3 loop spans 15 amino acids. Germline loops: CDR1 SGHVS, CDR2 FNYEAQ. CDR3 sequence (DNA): TGTGCCAGCAGCTTAGAGGCAGGGCGCACAGATACGCAGTATTTT. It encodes CASSLEAGRTDTQYF.

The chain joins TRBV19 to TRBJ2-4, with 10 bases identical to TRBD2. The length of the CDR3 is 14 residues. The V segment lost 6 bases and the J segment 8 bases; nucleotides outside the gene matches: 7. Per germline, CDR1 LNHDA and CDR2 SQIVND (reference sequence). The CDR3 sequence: CASRERGGVDIQYF. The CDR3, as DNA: TGTGCCAGTAGGGAGCGGGGGGGTGTGGACATTCAGTACTTC. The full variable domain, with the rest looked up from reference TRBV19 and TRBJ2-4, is DGGITQSPKYLFRKEGQNVTLSCEQNLNHDAMYWYRQDPGQGLRLIYYSQIVNDFQKGDIAEGYSVSREKKESFPLTVTSAQKNPTAFYLCASRERGGVDIQYFGAGTRLSVL.

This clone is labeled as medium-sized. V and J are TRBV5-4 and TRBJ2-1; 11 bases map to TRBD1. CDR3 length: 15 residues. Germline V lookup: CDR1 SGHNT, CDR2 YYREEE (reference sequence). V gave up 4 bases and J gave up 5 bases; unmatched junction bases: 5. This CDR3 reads CASSPGTGGHNEQFF. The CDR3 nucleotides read TGTGCCAGCAGCCCCGGGACAGGGGGTCACAATGAGCAGTTCTTC.

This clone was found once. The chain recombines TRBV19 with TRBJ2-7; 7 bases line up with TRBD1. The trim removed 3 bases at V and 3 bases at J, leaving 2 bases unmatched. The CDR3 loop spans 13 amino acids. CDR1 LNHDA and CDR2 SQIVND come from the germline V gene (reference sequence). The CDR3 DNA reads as TGTGCCAGTAGTATGAGACAGGGCTACGAGCAGTACTTC. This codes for CASSMRQGYEQYF.

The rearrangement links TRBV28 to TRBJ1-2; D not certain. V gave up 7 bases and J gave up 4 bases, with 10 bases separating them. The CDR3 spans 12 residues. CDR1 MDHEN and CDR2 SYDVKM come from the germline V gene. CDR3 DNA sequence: TGTGCCAGCAACTTATTGGTCTATGGCTACACCTTC. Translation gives CASNLLVYGYTF.

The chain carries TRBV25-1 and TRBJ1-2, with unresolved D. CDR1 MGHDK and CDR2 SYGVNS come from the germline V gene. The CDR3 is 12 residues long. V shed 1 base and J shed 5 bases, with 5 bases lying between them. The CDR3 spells CASSEWDYGYTF. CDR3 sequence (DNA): TGTGCCAGCAGTGAATGGGATTATGGCTACACCTTC.

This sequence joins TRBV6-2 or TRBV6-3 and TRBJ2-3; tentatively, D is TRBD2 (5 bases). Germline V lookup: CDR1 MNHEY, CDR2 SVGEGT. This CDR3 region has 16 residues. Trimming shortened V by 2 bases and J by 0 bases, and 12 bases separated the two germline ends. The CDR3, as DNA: TGTGCCAGCAGTTACGGAGGCTCCTCTAGCACAGATACGCAGTATTTT. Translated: CASSYGGSSSTDTQYF.

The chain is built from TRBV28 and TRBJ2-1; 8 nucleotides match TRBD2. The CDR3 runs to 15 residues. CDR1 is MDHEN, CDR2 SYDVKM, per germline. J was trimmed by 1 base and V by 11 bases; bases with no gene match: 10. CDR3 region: CAAEGAGVSYNEQFF. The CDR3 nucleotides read TGTGCCGCCGAGGGAGCGGGAGTTTCCTACAATGAGCAGTTCTTC.

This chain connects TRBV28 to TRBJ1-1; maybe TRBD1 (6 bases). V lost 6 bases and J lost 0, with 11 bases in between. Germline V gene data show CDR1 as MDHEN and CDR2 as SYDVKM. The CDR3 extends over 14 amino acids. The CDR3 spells CASSLQGLNTEAFF. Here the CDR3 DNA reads TGTGCCAGCAGCTTACAGGGCTTGAACACTGAAGCTTTCTTT.

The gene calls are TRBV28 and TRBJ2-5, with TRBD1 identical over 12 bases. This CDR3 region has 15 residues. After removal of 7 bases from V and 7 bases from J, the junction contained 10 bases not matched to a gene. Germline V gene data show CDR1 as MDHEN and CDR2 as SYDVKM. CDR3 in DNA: TGTGCCAGCACCTCCGGGGGACAGGGGGCCGGGACCCAGTACTTC. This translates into CASTSGGQGAGTQYF.

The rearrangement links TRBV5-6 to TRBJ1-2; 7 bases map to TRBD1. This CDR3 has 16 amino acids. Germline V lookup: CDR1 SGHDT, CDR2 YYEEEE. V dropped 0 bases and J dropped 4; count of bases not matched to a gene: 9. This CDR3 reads CASSLVSGGRGYGYTF. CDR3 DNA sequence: TGTGCCAGCAGCTTGGTGTCAGGGGGAAGGGGCTATGGCTACACCTTC. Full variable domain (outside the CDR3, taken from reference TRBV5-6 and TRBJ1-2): DAGVTQSPTHLIKTRGQQVTLRCSPKSGHDTVSWYQQALGQGPQFIFQYYEEEERQRGNFPDRFSGHQFPNYSSELNVNALLLGDSALYLCASSLVSGGRGYGYTFGSGTRLTVV.

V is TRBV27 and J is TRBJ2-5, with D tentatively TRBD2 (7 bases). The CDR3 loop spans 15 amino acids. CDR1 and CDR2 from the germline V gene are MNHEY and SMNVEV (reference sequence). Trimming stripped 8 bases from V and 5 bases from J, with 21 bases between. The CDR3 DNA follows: TGTGCCAGCTCTCCTACCTTGAAGGGGGGGGAGACCCAGTACTTC. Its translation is CASSPTLKGGETQYF.

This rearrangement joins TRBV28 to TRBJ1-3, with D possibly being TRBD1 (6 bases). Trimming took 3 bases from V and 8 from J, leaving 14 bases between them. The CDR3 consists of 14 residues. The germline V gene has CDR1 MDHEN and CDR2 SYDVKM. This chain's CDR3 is CASSFSGARDTIYF. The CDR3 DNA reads TGTGCCAGCAGTTTTTCAGGGGCCAGGGACACCATATATTTT. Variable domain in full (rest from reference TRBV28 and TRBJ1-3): DVKVTQSSRYLVKRTGEKVFLECVQDMDHENMFWYRQDPGLGLRLIYFSYDVKMKEKGDIPEGYSVSREKKERFSLILESASTNQTSMYLCASSFSGARDTIYFGEGSWLTVV.

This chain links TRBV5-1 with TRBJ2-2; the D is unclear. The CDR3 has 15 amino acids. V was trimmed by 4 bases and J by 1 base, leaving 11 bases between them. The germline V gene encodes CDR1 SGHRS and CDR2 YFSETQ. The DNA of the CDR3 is TGCGCCAGCAGCCTCGGGCGAAAGAACACCGGGGAGCTGTTTTTT. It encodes CASSLGRKNTGELFF. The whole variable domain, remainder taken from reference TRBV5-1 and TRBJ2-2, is KAGVTQTPRYLIKTRGQQVTLSCSPISGHRSVSWYQQTPGQGLQFLFEYFSETQRNKGNFPGRFSGRQFSNSRSEMNVSTLELGDSALYLCASSLGRKNTGELFFGEGSRLTVL.

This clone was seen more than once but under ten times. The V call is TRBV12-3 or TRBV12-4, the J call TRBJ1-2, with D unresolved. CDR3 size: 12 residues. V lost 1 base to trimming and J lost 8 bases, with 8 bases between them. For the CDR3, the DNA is TGTGCCAGCAGTTTAGTAACCGGGGGCTACACCTTC. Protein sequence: CASSLVTGGYTF.

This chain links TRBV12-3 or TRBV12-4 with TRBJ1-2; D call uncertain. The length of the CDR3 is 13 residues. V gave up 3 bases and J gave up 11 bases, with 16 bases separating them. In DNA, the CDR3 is TGTGCCAGCAGTTTGGCGAAATCGGGCCCATACACCTTC. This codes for CASSLAKSGPYTF.

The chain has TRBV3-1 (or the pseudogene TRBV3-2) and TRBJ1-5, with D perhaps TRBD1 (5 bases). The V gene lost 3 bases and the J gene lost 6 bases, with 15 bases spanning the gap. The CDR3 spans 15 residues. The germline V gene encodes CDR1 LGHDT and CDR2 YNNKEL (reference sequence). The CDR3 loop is CASSQAWGSGQPQHF. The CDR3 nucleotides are TGTGCCAGCAGCCAGGCGTGGGGGTCGGGTCAGCCCCAGCATTTT.

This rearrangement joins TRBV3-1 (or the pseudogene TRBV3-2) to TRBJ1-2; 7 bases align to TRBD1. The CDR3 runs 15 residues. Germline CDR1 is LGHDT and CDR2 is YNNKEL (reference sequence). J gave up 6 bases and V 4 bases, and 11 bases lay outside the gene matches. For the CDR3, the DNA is TGTGCCAGCAGCCGAACGACAGGGACCTCCGATGGCTACACCTTC. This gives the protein CASSRTTGTSDGYTF.

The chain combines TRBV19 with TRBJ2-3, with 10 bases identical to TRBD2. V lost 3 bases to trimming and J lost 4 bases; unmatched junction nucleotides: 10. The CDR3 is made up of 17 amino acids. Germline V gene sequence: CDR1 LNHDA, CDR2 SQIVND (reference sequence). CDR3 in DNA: TGTGCCAGTAGTATCCTCCGACTAGCGGGTTCCCCAGATACGCAGTATTTT. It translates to CASSILRLAGSPDTQYF.

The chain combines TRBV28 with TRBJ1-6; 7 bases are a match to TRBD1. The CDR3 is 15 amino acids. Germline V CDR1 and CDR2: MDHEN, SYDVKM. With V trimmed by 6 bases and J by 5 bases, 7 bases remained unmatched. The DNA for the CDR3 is TGTGCCAGCAGCTTTCTGACAGGGAATAATTCACCCCTCCACTTT. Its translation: CASSFLTGNNSPLHF. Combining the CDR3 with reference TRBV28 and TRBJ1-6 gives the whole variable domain DVKVTQSSRYLVKRTGEKVFLECVQDMDHENMFWYRQDPGLGLRLIYFSYDVKMKEKGDIPEGYSVSREKKERFSLILESASTNQTSMYLCASSFLTGNNSPLHFGNGTRLTVT.